These 26 T cell receptor beta chains came from one sample sequenced in a study of OX40 agonist ivuxolimab in advanced cancers. Profiled with immunoSEQ multiplex PCR; TCRdb holds only in-frame clones, not every one. The sample consists of over 95,000 clones, about 91% of them appearing once. The source material was CD4+ or CD8+ T cells sorted from blood, sampled in a trial of the OX40 agonist ivuxolimab. Receptor source: an adult with an advanced solid tumor such as melanoma, head and neck, liver or kidney cancer.

This chain uses TRBV19 with TRBJ2-2; D possibly corresponds to TRBD1 (6 bases). V was pared by 5 bases and J by 5 bases, with 15 bases between. The germline gives CDR1 LNHDA, CDR2 SQIVND (reference sequence). The CDR3 covers 15 residues. The CDR3 DNA reads TGTGCCAGTAGTTTAACAGGGTTAGGTACCGGGGAGCTGTTTTTT. This sequence encodes CASSLTGLGTGELFF.

The CDR3 loop reads CASSEAGGQGSSLDSQETQYF. DNA of the CDR3: TGTGCCAGCAGTGAAGCTGGGGGGCAGGGAAGTTCCCTGGACTCCCAAGAGACCCAGTACTTC. The V call is TRBV2, the J call TRBJ2-5, with D perhaps assigned TRBD1 or TRBD2 (6 bases each). The V and J ends lost 0 bases and 1 base respectively, with 27 bases between them. Germline V gene lookup returns CDR1 SNHLY and CDR2 FYNNEI. CDR3 length: 21 residues.

The chain is built from TRBV28 and TRBJ1-4; 10 bases fit TRBD1. With 5 bases clipped from V and 5 bases from J, the junction kept 2 bases outside the gene matches. The length of the CDR3 is 14 residues. Germline V gene lookup returns CDR1 MDHEN and CDR2 SYDVKM. CDR3 DNA sequence: TGTGCCAGCAGTCCGGGACAGGGGAATGAAAAACTGTTTTTT. It encodes CASSPGQGNEKLFF.

This clone was observed once. The chain employs TRBV9 and TRBJ2-1; a possible D gene is TRBD2 (5 bases). With 0 bases removed from V and 0 bases from J, the gap between germline ends came to 10 bases. Germline CDR1 and CDR2: SGDLS and YYNGEE. This CDR3 is 16 amino acids long. CDR3 loop: CASSVVSGSSYNEQFF. The CDR3 DNA follows: TGTGCCAGCAGCGTAGTGAGCGGATCCTCCTACAATGAGCAGTTCTTC.

The V call is TRBV6-6, the J call TRBJ1-4, with D perhaps matching TRBD1 (5 bases). Per the germline V gene, CDR1 is MNHNY and CDR2 is SVGAGI (reference sequence). V was cut by 2 bases and J by 5 bases, with 9 bases left in between. This CDR3 spans 14 amino acids. The CDR3 here is CASSYSRDNEKLFF. The CDR3 region has the DNA TGTGCCAGCAGTTACAGCAGGGACAATGAAAAACTGTTTTTT.

The V gene is TRBV6-5, the J gene TRBJ2-1; TRBD2 aligns across 10 bases. This CDR3 spans 15 amino acids. J gave up 5 bases and V 6 bases, and 7 bases lay outside the gene matches. Looked up from germline, CDR1 is MNHEY and CDR2 is SVGAGI. CDR3 nucleotide sequence: TGTGCCAGCAGGCGAACTAGCGGGAAGAACAATGAGCAGTTCTTC. Translated, it gives CASRRTSGKNNEQFF.

The chain combines TRBV4-1 with TRBJ1-5; 7 bases are a match to TRBD1. The CDR3 loop spans 18 amino acids. The germline CDR1 and CDR2 sequences are MGHRA and YSYEKL. The V segment lost 0 bases and the J segment 1 base; nucleotides outside the gene matches: 9. For the CDR3, the DNA is TGCGCCAGCAGCCAAGACGGGGGGACAGTCCTGAGCAATCAGCCCCAGCATTTT. This sequence encodes CASSQDGGTVLSNQPQHF.

The gene calls are TRBV6-1 and TRBJ2-2, with a tentative D call TRBD2 (5 bases). The CDR3 is made up of 13 amino acids. Germline CDR1 reads MNHNS; CDR2 reads SASEGT. V was shortened by 4 bases and J by 7 bases, with 10 bases between the two germline ends. The CDR3 loop reads CASSVRVGGELFF. The CDR3 region has the DNA TGTGCCAGCAGTGTGAGGGTCGGCGGGGAGCTGTTTTTT.

This chain uses TRBV5-5 with TRBJ1-1; 7 bases fit TRBD1. This CDR3 region has 15 residues. Germline V CDR1 and CDR2: SGHKS, YYEKEE (reference sequence). V lost 3 bases and J lost 4; bases outside the gene matches: 9. The CDR3: CASSWWDSGGTEAFF. CDR3 nucleotides: TGTGCCAGCAGCTGGTGGGACAGCGGAGGCACTGAAGCTTTCTTT.

CDR3 coding DNA: TGTGCCAGTAGGCTTCGACTAGCGGGAGGAAGCGGGGAGCTGTTTTTT. Its translation is CASRLRLAGGSGELFF. This chain uses TRBV19 with TRBJ2-2; 13 bases are shared with TRBD2. Germline assignment: CDR1 LNHDA and CDR2 SQIVND (reference sequence). CDR3 length equals 16 residues. The V segment lost 6 bases and the J segment 7 bases; nucleotides outside the gene matches: 8.

This chain uses TRBV30 with TRBJ1-1; D remains unclear. The germline V and J ends were trimmed by 2 bases and 5 bases, with 15 bases remaining between them. From germline, CDR1 is GTSNPN and CDR2 SVGIG (reference sequence). The CDR3 is 14 residues long. The CDR3 is CAWSPQLGGTEAFF. In DNA form, the CDR3 reads TGTGCCTGGAGTCCCCAACTGGGTGGGACTGAAGCTTTCTTT.

The chain employs TRBV9 and TRBJ2-1, with TRBD2 matching over 9 bases. The CDR3 contains 15 residues. V dropped 0 bases and J dropped 11; count of bases not matched to a gene: 9. Looked up from germline, CDR1 is SGDLS and CDR2 is YYNGEE. The CDR3 reads CASSVDPREGLKQFF. DNA of the CDR3: TGTGCCAGCAGCGTAGATCCGCGGGAGGGCCTGAAGCAGTTCTTC.

The chain joins TRBV5-4 to TRBJ1-2; TRBD1 aligns across 7 bases. With V trimmed by 4 bases and J by 4 bases, 7 bases remained unmatched. The germline gives CDR1 SGHNT, CDR2 YYREEE (reference sequence). This CDR3 is built from 14 residues. The DNA of the CDR3 is TGTGCCAGCAGCCCCACCGGGACAGCCTATGGCTACACCTTC. It codes for CASSPTGTAYGYTF. The whole variable domain, remainder taken from reference TRBV5-4 and TRBJ1-2, is ETGVTQSPTHLIKTRGQQVTLRCSSQSGHNTVSWYQQALGQGPQFIFQYYREEENGRGNFPPRFSGLQFPNYSSELNVNALELDDSALYLCASSPTGTAYGYTFGSGTRLTVV.

A word on this clone: The same CDR3 is also encoded by other DNA sequences in this sample. The rearrangement joins TRBV18 to TRBJ2-5, with D maybe TRBD1 (6 bases). V gave up 6 bases and J gave up 1 base, with 12 bases separating them. This CDR3 has 14 amino acids. Per germline, CDR1 KGHSH and CDR2 LQKENI. The CDR3 is CASSHTGFQETQYF. CDR3 sequence (DNA): TGTGCCAGCTCTCATACAGGGTTCCAAGAGACCCAGTACTTC.

CDR3 in DNA: TGTGCCAGCAGCTTAGCTGGTGCGGCAGGGGTAGGATACAATGAGCAGTTCTTC. Protein: CASSLAGAAGVGYNEQFF. The rearrangement uses TRBV7-2 and TRBJ2-1; possible D gene TRBD1, 6 bases. V dropped 0 bases and J dropped 4 bases, with 19 bases sitting between them. CDR3 size: 18 residues. Per the germline V gene, CDR1 is SGHTA and CDR2 is FQGNSA.

The V and J genes are TRBV5-1 and TRBJ1-4; D not certain. Germline CDR1 is SGHRS and CDR2 is YFSETQ. The length of the CDR3 is 19 residues. Trimming left V 5 bases short and J 7 bases short, with 30 bases between. CDR3 in amino acids: CASRNVGGRSKTSGEKLFF. Written as DNA, the CDR3 is TGCGCCAGCAGAAACGTAGGTGGACGGTCCAAGACCTCGGGTGAAAAACTGTTTTTT.

The chain combines TRBV15 with TRBJ1-1; no clear D gene. The V gene's germline CDR1 is LNHNV and CDR2 YYDKDF (reference sequence). There are 14 residues in the CDR3. The germline V and J ends were trimmed by 0 bases and 2 bases, with 7 bases remaining between them. The CDR3 spells CATSRDRGNTEAFF. The CDR3 region has the DNA TGTGCCACCAGCAGAGATCGAGGTAACACTGAAGCTTTCTTT.

V and J are TRBV19 and TRBJ2-4; D remains ambiguous. Trimming pared 4 bases from V and 5 bases from J, leaving 9 bases between. The CDR3 sequence is 13 residues long. CDR1 and CDR2 from the germline V gene are LNHDA and SQIVND (reference sequence). The CDR3 DNA reads TGTGCCAGTAGTAGGGGTCAGGAAAACATTCAGTACTTC. This codes for CASSRGQENIQYF. Full variable domain (outside the CDR3, taken from reference TRBV19 and TRBJ2-4): DGGITQSPKYLFRKEGQNVTLSCEQNLNHDAMYWYRQDPGQGLRLIYYSQIVNDFQKGDIAEGYSVSREKKESFPLTVTSAQKNPTAFYLCASSRGQENIQYFGAGTRLSVL.

This chain joins TRBV15 and TRBJ1-1; D uncertain. This CDR3 is 14 amino acids long. Germline V gene lookup returns CDR1 LNHNV and CDR2 YYDKDF (reference sequence). Trimming left V 0 bases short and J 6 bases short, with 11 bases between. In nucleotides, the CDR3 is TGTGCCACCAGCAGAGATACGGGGTTGTCTGAAGCTTTCTTT. Encoded protein: CATSRDTGLSEAFF. Drawing the rest from reference TRBV15 and TRBJ1-1, the complete variable domain is DAMVIQNPRYQVTQFGKPVTLSCSQTLNHNVMYWYQQKSSQAPKLLFHYYDKDFNNEADTPDNFQSRRPNTSFCFLDIRSPGLGDTAMYLCATSRDTGLSEAFFGQGTRLTVV.

This chain joins TRBV11-2 and TRBJ2-7, with D possibly being TRBD1 (5 bases). Germline V gene lookup returns CDR1 SGHAT and CDR2 FQNNGV. V lost 3 bases to trimming and J lost 6 bases, with 21 bases between them. CDR3 length: 16 residues. DNA for the CDR3: TGTGCCAGCAGCTTTTTTTTTGGGGCTGGACCTAGCGAGCAGTACTTC. It is translated as CASSFFFGAGPSEQYF.

V usage is TRBV7-6 and J usage is TRBJ2-6, with D uncertain. Germline V gene data show CDR1 as SGHVS and CDR2 as FNYEAQ. Trimming stripped 5 bases from V and 4 bases from J, with 9 bases between. The CDR3 is 14 amino acids. The CDR3: CASSGTRGANVLTF. CDR3 nucleotide sequence: TGTGCCAGCAGCGGCACTCGGGGGGCCAACGTCCTGACTTTC.

The chain joins TRBV2 to TRBJ2-1, with 9 positions matching TRBD2. CDR1 and CDR2 from the germline V gene are SNHLY and FYNNEI. This CDR3 is 14 amino acids long. With 4 bases clipped from V and 5 bases from J, the junction kept 3 bases outside the gene matches. CDR3 DNA: TGTGCCAGCAGTGGGGCTAGCGGGAACAATGAGCAGTTCTTC. Translated: CASSGASGNNEQFF.

This chain connects TRBV6-5 to TRBJ1-3, with D hard to call. This CDR3 is built from 15 residues. Germline values: CDR1 MNHEY, CDR2 SVGAGI. V dropped 2 bases and J dropped 0 bases, with 8 bases sitting between them. CDR3 DNA sequence: TGTGCCAGCAGTTACGGGGAACCCTCTGGAAACACCATATATTTT. Its translation is CASSYGEPSGNTIYF.

V is TRBV6-6 and J is TRBJ1-1; D remains unclear. The germline CDR1 and CDR2 sequences are MNHNY and SVGAGI (reference sequence). Trimming removed 0 bases at V and 4 bases at J, with 12 bases between. The CDR3 has 15 amino acids. The chain's CDR3 is CASSYSRARSTEAFF. Here the CDR3 DNA reads TGTGCCAGCAGTTACTCGAGGGCACGGAGCACTGAAGCTTTCTTT.

The chain carries TRBV28 and TRBJ2-7, with 10 bases that match TRBD2. The CDR3 runs 16 residues. V lost 2 bases to trimming and J lost 2 bases; unmatched junction nucleotides: 6. Germline V gene sequence: CDR1 MDHEN, CDR2 SYDVKM. CDR3 in amino acids: CASSLLPSGRAYEQYF. The DNA for the CDR3 is TGTGCCAGCAGTTTACTGCCCAGCGGGAGGGCCTACGAGCAGTACTTC.

The chain employs TRBV6-5 and TRBJ1-1, with D possibly being TRBD1 (5 bases). The germline V and J ends were trimmed by 5 bases and 0 bases, with 10 bases remaining between them. Germline V gene sequence: CDR1 MNHEY, CDR2 SVGAGI. The length of the CDR3 is 14 residues. The CDR3 reads CASSPRDVNTEAFF. The CDR3 DNA follows: TGTGCCAGCAGTCCACGGGACGTGAACACTGAAGCTTTCTTT.